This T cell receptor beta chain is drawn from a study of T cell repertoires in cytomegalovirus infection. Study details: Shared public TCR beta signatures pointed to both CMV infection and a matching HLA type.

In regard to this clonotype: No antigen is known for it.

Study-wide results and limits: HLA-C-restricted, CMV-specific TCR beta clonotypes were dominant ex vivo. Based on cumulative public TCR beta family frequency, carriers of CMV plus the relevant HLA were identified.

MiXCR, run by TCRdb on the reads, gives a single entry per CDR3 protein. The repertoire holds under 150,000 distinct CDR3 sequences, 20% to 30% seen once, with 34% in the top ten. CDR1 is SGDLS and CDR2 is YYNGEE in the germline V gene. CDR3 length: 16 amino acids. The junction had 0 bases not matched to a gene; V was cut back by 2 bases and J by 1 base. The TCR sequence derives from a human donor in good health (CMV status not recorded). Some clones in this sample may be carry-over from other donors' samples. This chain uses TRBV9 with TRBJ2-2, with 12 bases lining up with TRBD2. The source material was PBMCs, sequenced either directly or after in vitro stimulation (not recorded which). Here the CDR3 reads CASSVGLAGNTGELFF. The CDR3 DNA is TGTGCCAGCAGCGTGGGACTAGCGGGGAACACCGGGGAGCTGTTTTTT.